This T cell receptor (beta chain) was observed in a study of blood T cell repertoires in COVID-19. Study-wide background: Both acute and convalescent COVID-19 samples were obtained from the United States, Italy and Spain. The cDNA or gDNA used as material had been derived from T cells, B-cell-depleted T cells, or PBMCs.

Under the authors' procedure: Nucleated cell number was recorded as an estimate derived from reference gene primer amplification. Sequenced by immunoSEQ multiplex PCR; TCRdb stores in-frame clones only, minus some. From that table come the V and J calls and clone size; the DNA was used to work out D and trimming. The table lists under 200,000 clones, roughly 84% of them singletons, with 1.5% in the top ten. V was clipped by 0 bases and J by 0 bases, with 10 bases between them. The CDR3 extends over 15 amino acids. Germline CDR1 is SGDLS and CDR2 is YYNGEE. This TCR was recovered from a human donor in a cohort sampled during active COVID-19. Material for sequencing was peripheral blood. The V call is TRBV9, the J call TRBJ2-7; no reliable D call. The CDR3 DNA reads TGTGCCAGCAGCGTAGGTTGGGCGATCTCCTACGAGCAGTACTTC. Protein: CASSVGWAISYEQYF.